In its sample, the clone carrying this TCR beta chain was seen a few times. The antigen remains unidentified. The data originate from a study of blood T cells in healthy people across ages. Findings and limits, study-wide: Naive CD4+ cell counts and diversity both ran higher in long-lived than in aged donors.

The germline V gene encodes CDR1 ENHRY and CDR2 SYGVKD. The ends were cut back, 0 bases at V and 2 bases at J, with 13 bases in the middle. The CDR3 length is 16 residues. Then a second PCR, running about 6 to 11 cycles, was carried out with a sample-barcoded 5' primer and a J-beta primer mix. TCRdb recomputed calls from the 5' RACE reads with MiXCR, one row per CDR3 protein. The profile shows 1.5 million to 2 million distinct CDR3 sequences, 28% of them singletons. The clonotype originates from a woman aged 25 to 39 in good health. Sequenced sample: blood. The rearrangement joins TRBV10-3 to TRBJ2-5; D possibly matches TRBD1 or TRBD2 (6 bases each). The CDR3 DNA reads TGTGCCATCAGTGAGTCAACGGGGGCCCTTCAAGAGACCCAGTACTTC. Amino acid sequence: CAISESTGALQETQYF.